This T cell receptor (beta chain) was profiled in a study of blood T cell repertoires in COVID-19. About the study: There were acute and convalescent COVID-19 samples, and they came from the United States, Italy and Spain. Sample material is recorded as cDNA or gDNA derived from T cells, B-cell-depleted T cells, or PBMCs.

The V gene's germline CDR1 is MNHEY and CDR2 SMNVEV (reference sequence). With 2 bases clipped from V and 3 bases from J, the junction kept 10 bases outside the gene matches. This CDR3 is 17 amino acids long. Original data processing: Reference gene primer amplification yielded estimated nucleated cell counts. Sequencing was performed with immunoSEQ multiplex PCR; in TCRdb, only in-frame clones are kept and a portion is missing. V and J calls plus clone size are reproduced from that table; the DNA served to infer D and trimming. The sample contains roughly 140,000 clones, roughly 90% of which appear only once.

This sequence joins TRBV27 and TRBJ2-5, with TRBD2 matching 9 bases. The sequencing input was peripheral blood. The TCR sequence derives from an older man with acute or convalescent COVID-19. CDR3 nucleotides: TGTGCCAGCAGTTTAGGAGGGCTAGCGGGGTCCAAAGAGACCCAGTACTTC. Translating gives CASSLGGLAGSKETQYF.